One TCR beta chain is described in this entry. Its target is unknown. Second doses that came at about 4 or about 12 weeks were put together. These data belong to a study of T cell responses to AZD1222 COVID-19 vaccine. V dropped 6 bases and J dropped 4; count of bases not matched to a gene: 5. The CDR3 has 14 residues. Per the germline V gene, CDR1 is ENHRY and CDR2 is SYGVKD. Points from the study as a whole: Vaccination with two AZD1222 doses was followed by a rise in Spike-specific TCR breadth and depth. Samples come after the peak T cell response, not at day 14. Reportedly, nearly half of unique spike TCRs recognized epitopes outside B.1.351/B.1.1.7 mutations.

Measured with immunoSEQ multiplex PCR; TCRdb has only the in-frame clones, and not every one. The sample shows 250,000 to 300,000 clones, around 93% of them seen only once. The sequence was obtained from an adult who received the AZD1222 COVID-19 vaccine. Sequencing was performed on peripheral blood, taken 28 days after the second AZD1222 dose. J is TRBJ2-7 and V is TRBV10-3, with 11 bases that match TRBD2. DNA of the CDR3: TGTGCCATCAGGTCCACTAGCGGGAGTTACGAGCAGTACTTC. Protein sequence: CAIRSTSGSYEQYF.